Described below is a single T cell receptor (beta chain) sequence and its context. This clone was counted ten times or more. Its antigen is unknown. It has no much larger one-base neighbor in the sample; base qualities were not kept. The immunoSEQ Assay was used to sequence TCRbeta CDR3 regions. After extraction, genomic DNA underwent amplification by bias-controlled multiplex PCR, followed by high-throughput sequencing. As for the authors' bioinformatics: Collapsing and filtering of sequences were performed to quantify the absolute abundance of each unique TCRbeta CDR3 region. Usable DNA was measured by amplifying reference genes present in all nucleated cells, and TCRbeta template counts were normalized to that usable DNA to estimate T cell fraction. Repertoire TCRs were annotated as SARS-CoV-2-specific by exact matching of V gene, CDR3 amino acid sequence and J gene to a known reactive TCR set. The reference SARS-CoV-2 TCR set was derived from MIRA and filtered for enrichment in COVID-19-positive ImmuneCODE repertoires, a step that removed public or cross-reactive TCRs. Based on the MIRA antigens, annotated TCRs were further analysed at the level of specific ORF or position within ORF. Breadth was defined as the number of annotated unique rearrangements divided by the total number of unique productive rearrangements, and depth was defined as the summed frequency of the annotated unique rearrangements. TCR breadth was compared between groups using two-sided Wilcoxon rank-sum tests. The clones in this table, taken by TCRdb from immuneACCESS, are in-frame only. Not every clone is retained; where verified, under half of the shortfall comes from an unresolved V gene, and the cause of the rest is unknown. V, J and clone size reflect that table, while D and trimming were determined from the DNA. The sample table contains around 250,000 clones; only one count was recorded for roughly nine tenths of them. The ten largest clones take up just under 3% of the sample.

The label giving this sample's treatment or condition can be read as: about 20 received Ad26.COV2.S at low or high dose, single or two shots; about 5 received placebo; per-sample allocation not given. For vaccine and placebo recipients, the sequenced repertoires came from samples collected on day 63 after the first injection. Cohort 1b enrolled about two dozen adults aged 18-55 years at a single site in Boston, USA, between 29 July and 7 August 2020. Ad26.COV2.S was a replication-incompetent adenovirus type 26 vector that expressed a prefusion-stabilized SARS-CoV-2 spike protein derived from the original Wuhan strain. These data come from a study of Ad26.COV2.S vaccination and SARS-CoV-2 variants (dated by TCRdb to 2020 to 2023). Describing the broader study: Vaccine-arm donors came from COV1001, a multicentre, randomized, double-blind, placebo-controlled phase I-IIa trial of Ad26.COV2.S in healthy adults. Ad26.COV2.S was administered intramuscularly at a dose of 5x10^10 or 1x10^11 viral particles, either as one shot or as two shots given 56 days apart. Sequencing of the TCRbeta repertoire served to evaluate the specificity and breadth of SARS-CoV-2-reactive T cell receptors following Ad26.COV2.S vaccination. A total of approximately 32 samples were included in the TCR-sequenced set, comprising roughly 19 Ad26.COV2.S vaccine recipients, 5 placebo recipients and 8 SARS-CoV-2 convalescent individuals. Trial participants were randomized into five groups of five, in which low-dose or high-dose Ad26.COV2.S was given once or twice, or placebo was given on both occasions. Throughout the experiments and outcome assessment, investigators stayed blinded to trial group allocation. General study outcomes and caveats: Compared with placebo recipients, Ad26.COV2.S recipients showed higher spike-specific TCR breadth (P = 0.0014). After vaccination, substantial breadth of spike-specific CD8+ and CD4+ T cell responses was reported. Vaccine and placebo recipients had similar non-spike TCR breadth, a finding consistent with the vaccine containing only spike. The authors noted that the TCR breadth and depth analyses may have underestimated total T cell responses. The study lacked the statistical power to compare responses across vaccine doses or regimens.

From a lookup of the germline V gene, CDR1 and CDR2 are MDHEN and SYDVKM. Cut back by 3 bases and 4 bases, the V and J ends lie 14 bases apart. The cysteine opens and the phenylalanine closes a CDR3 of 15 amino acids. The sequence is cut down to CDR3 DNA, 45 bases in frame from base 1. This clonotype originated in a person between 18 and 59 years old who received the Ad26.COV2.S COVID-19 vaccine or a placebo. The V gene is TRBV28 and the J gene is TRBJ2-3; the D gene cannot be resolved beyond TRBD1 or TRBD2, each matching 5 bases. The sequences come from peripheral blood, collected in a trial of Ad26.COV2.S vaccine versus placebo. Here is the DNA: TGTGCCAGCAGTTTCACACCCAGAGGGGCAGATACGCAGTATTTT. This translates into CASSFTPRGADTQYF.